The clone carrying this TCR beta chain was picked up a small number of times. This sample was included in a study of T cells after yellow fever vaccination. Germline values: CDR1 DFQATT, CDR2 SNEGSKA (reference sequence). The CDR3 is 16 residues long. The V segment lost 5 bases and the J segment 0 bases; nucleotides outside the gene matches: 8. MiXCR, run by TCRdb on the 5' RACE reads, gives a single entry per CDR3 protein. Of just under 600,000 distinct CDR3 sequences listed, around an eighth are singletons. This sequence joins TRBV20-1 and TRBJ2-2; 8 positions agree with TRBD2. This sequence was found in a young man who received the YFV17D yellow fever vaccine. The sample here was PBMCs, taken on the day of the yellow fever booster vaccination. The CDR3 region has the DNA TGCAGTGCTCCCATAGCGGGATCCCCGAACACCGGGGAGCTGTTTTTT. It specifies CSAPIAGSPNTGELFF.